Presented here are 16 T cell receptor beta chains from one specimen sequenced in a study of blood T cell repertoires in COVID-19. Here immunoSEQ multiplex PCR was the method, and the copy in TCRdb shows in-frame clones only, minus some. The table includes about 24,000 clones, 80% to 90% detected once. The material sequenced was peripheral blood. Receptors originate from a human donor with active COVID-19. The donor label of this sample is uncertain.

The chain has TRBV5-1 and TRBJ2-7; 8 bases line up with TRBD2. Germline values: CDR1 SGHRS, CDR2 YFSETQ. The ends lost 0 bases at V and 3 bases at J; junction bases unmatched: 5. The CDR3 is made up of 15 amino acids. The CDR3 DNA reads as TGCGCCAGCAGCTTGGAAACCAGCGGGGGCTACGAGCAGTACTTC. Its translation: CASSLETSGGYEQYF.

This sequence joins TRBV6-5 and TRBJ1-1; 7 nucleotides align to TRBD1. Germline assignment: CDR1 MNHEY and CDR2 SVGAGI. CDR3 length equals 14 residues. Losses at the gene ends were 2 bases for V and 5 bases for J; bases not matched to a gene: 5. The CDR3 DNA follows: TGTGCCAGCAGTTACACAGGGGCGCAGACTGAAGCTTTCTTT. Its translation is CASSYTGAQTEAFF.

J is TRBJ1-2 and V is TRBV12-3 or TRBV12-4; no clear D. This CDR3 comprises 13 residues. Trimming took 2 bases from V and 4 from J, leaving 8 bases between them. This CDR3 reads CASSLSAGYGYTF. CDR3 DNA sequence: TGTGCCAGCAGTTTATCGGCAGGCTATGGCTACACCTTC.

The V and J genes are TRBV19 and TRBJ1-5, with 11 bases fitting TRBD1. V shed 6 bases and J 0 bases; nucleotides not matched to a gene: 4. The CDR3 runs to 16 residues. CDR1 is LNHDA and CDR2 is SQIVND in the germline V gene (reference sequence). The CDR3 DNA sequence: TGTGCCAGTAGACCGGGACAGGGGGTTAGCAATCAGCCCCAGCATTTT. This gives the protein CASRPGQGVSNQPQHF.

V is TRBV5-1 and J is TRBJ2-7; D might be TRBD2 (6 bases). CDR1 is SGHRS, CDR2 YFSETQ, per germline. The CDR3 spans 15 residues. V was trimmed by 0 bases and J by 2 bases, leaving 12 bases between them. The CDR3 here is CASSLAGTLPYEQYF. The CDR3 nucleotides read TGCGCCAGCAGCTTGGCCGGGACTCTTCCCTACGAGCAGTACTTC. The whole variable domain, remainder taken from reference TRBV5-1 and TRBJ2-7, is KAGVTQTPRYLIKTRGQQVTLSCSPISGHRSVSWYQQTPGQGLQFLFEYFSETQRNKGNFPGRFSGRQFSNSRSEMNVSTLELGDSALYLCASSLAGTLPYEQYFGPGTRLTVT.

The chain joins TRBV28 to TRBJ2-5; 8 bases match TRBD2. V lost 5 bases and J lost 5; bases outside the gene matches: 13. This CDR3 is 16 amino acids long. The germline V gene encodes CDR1 MDHEN and CDR2 SYDVKM. The CDR3 spells CASSPRGGRGSETQYF. The CDR3 DNA is TGTGCCAGCAGTCCCCGGGGGGGGAGGGGATCGGAGACCCAGTACTTC.

The gene calls are TRBV10-1 and TRBJ2-1, with 8 bases identical to TRBD2. This CDR3 has 17 amino acids. The V and J ends lost 8 bases and 5 bases, in that order; junction bases with no gene match: 17. Germline V CDR1 and CDR2: WNHNN, SYGVQD (reference sequence). CDR3 in amino acids: CASRVTGTGGPHNEQFF. The CDR3 bases are TGCGCCAGCCGTGTAACGGGTACGGGAGGGCCGCACAATGAGCAGTTCTTC.

The gene calls are TRBV29-1 and TRBJ1-2, with D hard to call. Trimming shortened V by 7 bases and J by 8 bases, and 17 bases separated the two germline ends. The germline V gene encodes CDR1 SQVTM and CDR2 ANQGSEA. CDR3 size: 12 residues. CDR3 DNA sequence: TGCAGCGCCCTGGAGGGCCTGGGAGGCTACACCTTC. Protein sequence: CSALEGLGGYTF.

The chain combines TRBV28 with TRBJ2-1; TRBD1 matches 8 bases. V lost 2 bases and J lost 4; bases outside the gene matches: 4. The CDR3 is made up of 15 amino acids. Germline V gene lookup returns CDR1 MDHEN and CDR2 SYDVKM. In DNA, the CDR3 is TGTGCCAGCAGTTTAATGCAGGGGGCTTACAATGAGCAGTTCTTC. This codes for CASSLMQGAYNEQFF.

The chain couples TRBV5-6 to TRBJ2-7, with 10 bases matching TRBD1. The CDR3 contains 15 residues. Trimming at V came to 2 bases and at J to 4 bases, leaving 6 bases not matched to a gene. Germline values: CDR1 SGHDT, CDR2 YYEEEE. The CDR3 sequence: CASSFVTGGYYEQYF. CDR3 nucleotides: TGTGCCAGCAGCTTCGTGACAGGGGGCTATTACGAGCAGTACTTC.

V and J are TRBV3-1 (or the pseudogene TRBV3-2) and TRBJ2-2, with D maybe TRBD2 (7 bases). The germline V gene encodes CDR1 LGHDT and CDR2 YNNKEL (reference sequence). CDR3 length equals 18 residues. V shed 0 bases and J shed 2 bases, with 16 bases lying between them. The CDR3 here is CASSQDPWGGRNTGELFF. CDR3 DNA sequence: TGTGCCAGCAGCCAAGATCCCTGGGGGGGCAGAAACACCGGGGAGCTGTTTTTT.

This chain links TRBV4-3 with TRBJ2-5; 16 bases are shared with TRBD2. The CDR3 extends over 18 amino acids. The germline V gene encodes CDR1 LGHNA and CDR2 YSLEER. With V trimmed by 4 bases and J by 1 base, 6 bases remained unmatched. The CDR3, as DNA: TGCGCCAGCAGCCTCTCCGGGACTAGCGGGAGGGCCCAAGAGACCCAGTACTTC. It encodes CASSLSGTSGRAQETQYF.

This chain uses TRBV18 with TRBJ2-2, with 10 bases fitting TRBD1. Trimming at V came to 6 bases and at J to 13 bases, leaving 11 bases not matched to a gene. There are 14 residues in the CDR3. Germline CDR1 reads KGHSH; CDR2 reads LQKENI. The CDR3 loop reads CASSPEIRDRGLFF. The CDR3 nucleotides read TGTGCCAGCTCGCCCGAAATCCGGGACAGGGGGCTGTTTTTT.

The rearrangement joins TRBV12-3 or TRBV12-4 to TRBJ1-4; a possible D gene is TRBD1 (6 bases). The CDR3 consists of 11 residues. V was trimmed by 6 bases and J by 10 bases, leaving 9 bases between them. The CDR3 DNA sequence: TGTGCCAGCAGACAGGGTGGAAAACTGTTTTTT. Amino acid sequence: CASRQGGKLFF.

The chain employs TRBV4-2 and TRBJ1-3, with D perhaps matching TRBD1 (6 bases). Trimming removed 3 bases from V and 0 bases from J, with 9 bases in between. The CDR3 contains 15 residues. The germline V gene encodes CDR1 LGHNA and CDR2 YNFKEQ. CDR3 DNA sequence: TGTGCCAGCAGCCAGGACAGTATCTCTGGAAACACCATATATTTT. This sequence encodes CASSQDSISGNTIYF.

The chain is built from TRBV6-1 and TRBJ2-7; the D gene is possibly TRBD2 (5 bases). Trimming cost V 2 bases and J 2 bases, with 10 bases left between them. Germline assignment: CDR1 MNHNS and CDR2 SASEGT. The CDR3 is 14 amino acids. CDR3 loop: CASSEFEGAYEQYF. DNA for the CDR3: TGTGCCAGCAGTGAATTCGAGGGTGCCTACGAGCAGTACTTC.